A selection of T cell receptor beta chains follows, all from one sample in a study of cytomegalovirus exposure and HLA in healthy donors. Measured with immunoSEQ multiplex PCR; TCRdb has only the in-frame clones, and not every one. The sample lists tens of thousands of clones, approximately 90% occurring once. The source material was PBMCs. Receptors were obtained from a woman between 18 and 29 years old in good health and CMV-seropositive. Both conserved end residues are part of each CDR3.

j_call v_call cdr3_aa
TRBJ1-1 TRBV7-2 CASSLEEGMNTEAFF
TRBJ2-3 TRBV28 CASSPPLAGAHTDTQYF
TRBJ2-7 TRBV5-4 CASSLVPGSYEQYF
TRBJ2-3 TRBV11-2 CASSFGTFTDTQYF
TRBJ2-5 TRBV19 CASSRTGGVETQYF
TRBJ2-1 TRBV4-2 CASANPGLAGGNEQFF
TRBJ1-5 TRBV5-6 CASSSGPAAGQPQHF
TRBJ1-2 TRBV7-8 CASSLDRGLFGYTF
TRBJ2-3 TRBV4-2 CASSQDPRLATDTQYF
TRBJ1-2 TRBV5-5 CASSLSGQFAYGYTF
TRBJ1-2 TRBV19 CASSIDLANYGYTF
TRBJ1-2 TRBV7-9 CASSLATGDNGYTF
TRBJ2-1 TRBV2 CASSEVFSSGRAYNEQFF
TRBJ1-6 TRBV27 CASSWAATYYSPLHF
TRBJ2-7 TRBV2 CASSGGGLAYEQYF
TRBJ1-1 TRBV2 CASEKEEVTEAFF
TRBJ2-7 TRBV10-1 CASSVGQGGEQYF
TRBJ2-1 TRBV13 CASSTGTSGGNQQFF
TRBJ1-1 TRBV5-1 CASSLSRGKNTEAFF
TRBJ1-3 TRBV5-4 CASSLVGGGNTIYF
TRBJ2-1 TRBV30 CAGHYPGGAIYNEQFF
TRBJ2-3 TRBV6-5 CASSYRRGVKDTQYF
TRBJ1-5 TRBV19 CASSIERGAEPQHF